These 5 T cell receptor beta chains share one sample of origin, sequenced in a study of shared clonotypes between healthy human individuals. The data were produced by immunoSEQ multiplex PCR, yet TCRdb's version contains in-frame clones alone and is incomplete. The table includes 2 million to 2.5 million clones, less than 95% detected once. The sample was naive CD4+ T cells from PBMCs. Subset given: CD45RA+ positively selected. The receptors derive from a man younger than 35 in good health. Some clones in this sample may be carry-over from other donors' samples.

The gene calls are TRBV7-7 and TRBJ2-1; possible D gene TRBD1, 5 bases. From germline, CDR1 is SSHAT and CDR2 FNYEAQ (reference sequence). The length of the CDR3 is 14 residues. V lost 3 bases, J lost 6 bases, and 12 bases lay in between. The chain's CDR3 is CASSLGPATNEQFF. The CDR3 region has the DNA TGTGCCAGCAGCTTGGGGCCTGCTACCAATGAGCAGTTCTTC. The full variable domain, in which reference TRBV7-7 and TRBJ2-1 provide the parts outside the CDR3, is GAGVSQSPRYKVTKRGQDVTLRCDPISSHATLYWYQQALGQGPEFLTYFNYEAQPDKSGLPSDRFSAERPEGSISTLTIQRTEQRDSAMYRCASSLGPATNEQFFGPGTRLTVL.

The chain is built from TRBV27 and TRBJ1-5, with D perhaps TRBD1 (5 bases). The germline V gene encodes CDR1 MNHEY and CDR2 SMNVEV (reference sequence). The CDR3 has 15 residues. V dropped 5 bases and J dropped 6 bases, with 17 bases sitting between them. The CDR3 is CASSARPGAVQPQHF. CDR3 nucleotide sequence: TGTGCCAGCAGTGCTCGTCCTGGGGCGGTTCAGCCCCAGCATTTT.

The rearrangement joins TRBV5-1 to TRBJ2-1; 10 bases align to TRBD2. Germline V gene sequence: CDR1 SGHRS, CDR2 YFSETQ. V was clipped by 4 bases and J by 0 bases; unmatched bases: 7. The CDR3 is 17 amino acids. This CDR3 is CASSQGTSAISYNEQFF. CDR3 DNA: TGCGCCAGCAGCCAAGGGACTAGCGCCATCTCCTACAATGAGCAGTTCTTC.

CDR3 coding DNA: TGCAGCGTTGGGGCACTAGGACAGCGATACTACGAGCAGTACTTC. It translates to CSVGALGQRYYEQYF. The chain has TRBV29-1 and TRBJ2-7; possibly TRBD1 for D (6 bases). Trimming left V 4 bases short and J 3 bases short, with 19 bases between. CDR3 length: 15 amino acids. Germline lookup yields CDR1 SQVTM and CDR2 ANQGSEA.

The chain links TRBV27 to TRBJ1-2; D is possibly TRBD1 (6 bases). The CDR3 contains 16 residues. V lost 6 bases to trimming and J lost 1 base, with 18 bases between them. Germline CDR1 MNHEY, CDR2 SMNVEV (reference sequence). The CDR3 here is CASRGVGAGDNYGYTF. In nucleotides, the CDR3 is TGTGCCAGCAGGGGGGTGGGGGCAGGGGATAACTATGGCTACACCTTC.